This T cell receptor beta chain was documented in a study of blood T cell repertoires in COVID-19. Clones were sequenced by immunoSEQ multiplex PCR, and TCRdb holds only the in-frame ones, with some missing. The sample lists hundreds of thousands of clones, roughly nine tenths occurring once. The CDR3 totals 18 residues. V lost 6 bases, J lost 2 bases, and 13 bases stayed unmatched. From germline, CDR1 is MRHNA and CDR2 SNTAGT. This TCR was recovered from a man aged 25-45 years who had recovered from COVID-19. The sample taken for sequencing was PBMCs or T cells enriched from blood (not recorded which). This rearrangement joins TRBV6-4 to TRBJ2-1; TRBD2 aligns across 10 bases. CDR3 DNA: TGTGCCAGCAGAGCACCCGATACTAGCGGGAAAACCTACAATGAGCAGTTCTTC. Translation: CASRAPDTSGKTYNEQFF.